The 28 T cell receptor beta chains given below trace back to one sample, sequenced in a study of CD8+ T cells in alopecia areata. The authors extracted RNA and reverse transcribed it into cDNA as the sequencing template. Assay used: immunoSEQ multiplex PCR; TCRdb lists only in-frame clones, some missing. The profile shows around 100,000 clones, approximately 54% of them singletons. This sample's treatment: oral pan-JAK inhibitor, 5-10 mg twice daily. Sequencing used CD8+ T cells sorted from blood, obtained at week 24, from a patient treated with tofacitinib. These receptors were obtained from a human donor with alopecia areata.

CDR3: CASSASTGGKGYGYTF. The CDR3 DNA reads as TGCGCCAGCAGCGCTTCGACAGGGGGCAAAGGCTATGGCTACACCTTC. The rearrangement joins TRBV5-1 to TRBJ1-2; TRBD1 matches at 10 bases. The CDR3 has 16 amino acids. The V gene's germline CDR1 is SGHRS and CDR2 YFSETQ. V was pared by 4 bases and J by 4 bases, with 10 bases of the junction left unmatched. The variable domain in full, with the rest retrieved from reference TRBV5-1 and TRBJ1-2, is KAGVTQTPRYLIKTRGQQVTLSCSPISGHRSVSWYQQTPGQGLQFLFEYFSETQRNKGNFPGRFSGRQFSNSRSEMNVSTLELGDSALYLCASSASTGGKGYGYTFGSGTRLTVV.

This chain links TRBV9 with TRBJ2-7; the D gene is possibly TRBD2 (6 bases). V lost 4 bases, J lost 6 bases, and 23 bases lay in between. The length of the CDR3 is 16 residues. CDR1 and CDR2 from the germline V gene are SGDLS and YYNGEE. The CDR3 here is CASSPRRVGMLGEQYF. Written as DNA, the CDR3 is TGTGCCAGCAGCCCCCGGAGGGTGGGGATGCTCGGCGAGCAGTACTTC.

This clone showed up just a few times. This chain links TRBV29-1 with TRBJ2-1; D unclear. Germline assignment: CDR1 SQVTM and CDR2 ANQGSEA. V lost 2 bases and J lost 2, with 7 bases in between. CDR3 length equals 13 residues. The CDR3 nucleotides read TGCAGCGTTGAATCGTCAACCTACAATGAGCAGTTCTTC. Translation gives CSVESSTYNEQFF.

This chain links TRBV5-5 with TRBJ2-3; D not resolved. Trimming shortened V by 4 bases and J by 2 bases, and 23 bases separated the two germline ends. CDR1 and CDR2 from the germline V gene are SGHKS and YYEKEE (reference sequence). The CDR3 runs to 18 residues. The chain's CDR3 is CASSPSFASIDSTDTQYF. The CDR3, as DNA: TGTGCCAGCAGCCCATCTTTCGCCTCGATTGATTCCACAGATACGCAGTATTTT.

CDR3: CASSVPWETQYF. The CDR3 nucleotides are TGTGCCAGCAGCGTACCGTGGGAGACCCAGTACTTC. The rearrangement joins TRBV7-9 to TRBJ2-5; D is uncertain. Germline V gives CDR1 SEHNR, CDR2 FQNEAQ (reference sequence). Trimming removed 5 bases from V and 5 bases from J, with 9 bases in between. This CDR3 region has 12 residues.

This clone was counted only a few times. The V call is TRBV29-1, the J call TRBJ2-6; no clear D gene. There are 16 residues in the CDR3. Trimming removed 2 bases from V and 0 bases from J, with 11 bases in between. Germline V CDR1 and CDR2: SQVTM, ANQGSEA. The CDR3 sequence: CSVESFLTSGANVLTF. The DNA of the CDR3 is TGCAGCGTTGAATCGTTCCTAACCTCTGGGGCCAACGTCCTGACTTTC.

The table lists this clone with a few counts. The gene calls are TRBV5-1 and TRBJ2-3; 10 nucleotides line up with TRBD2. The CDR3 length is 21 residues. V shed 1 base, J shed 0 bases, and the junction held 17 bases outside the gene matches. The V gene's germline CDR1 is SGHRS and CDR2 YFSETQ. In DNA, the CDR3 is TGCGCCAGCAGCTTGCCTAGCGGGGGCCAATCAGACCCCGCTAGCACAGATACGCAGTATTTT. Its protein product is CASSLPSGGQSDPASTDTQYF.

This chain joins TRBV7-8 and TRBJ2-2; D unresolved. Germline V gene sequence: CDR1 SGHVS, CDR2 FQNEAQ. Trimming shortened V by 0 bases and J by 1 base, and 3 bases separated the two germline ends. The CDR3 length is 14 residues. This CDR3 reads CASSLALNTGELFF. CDR3 sequence (DNA): TGTGCCAGCAGCTTAGCTCTGAACACCGGGGAGCTGTTTTTT. Variable domain in full (rest from reference TRBV7-8 and TRBJ2-2): GAGVSQSPRYKVAKRGQDVALRCDPISGHVSLFWYQQALGQGPEFLTYFQNEAQLDKSGLPSDRFFAERPEGSVSTLKIQRTQQEDSAVYLCASSLALNTGELFFGEGSRLTVL.

V gene TRBV9 combines with J gene TRBJ1-1; D is unclear. V lost 4 bases, J lost 5 bases, and 21 bases lay in between. The CDR3 runs to 16 residues. Germline CDR1 SGDLS, CDR2 YYNGEE. The CDR3, as DNA: TGTGCCAGCAGCCCCCGACCGGACCACTTGCGGACTGAAGCTTTCTTT. It is translated as CASSPRPDHLRTEAFF.

The rearrangement joins TRBV7-8 to TRBJ1-2; TRBD1 might be the D (5 bases). The germline V gene has CDR1 SGHVS and CDR2 FQNEAQ. There are 14 residues in the CDR3. V gave up 5 bases and J gave up 2 bases, with 12 bases separating them. The CDR3 loop reads CASSQGGVNYGYTF. The CDR3 DNA sequence: TGTGCCAGCAGCCAAGGAGGGGTAAACTATGGCTACACCTTC.

This chain links TRBV4-3 with TRBJ1-2; tentative D call: TRBD1 (6 bases). The CDR3 extends over 14 amino acids. CDR1 is LGHNA, CDR2 YSLEER, per germline. Trimming pared 0 bases from V and 8 bases from J, leaving 13 bases between. The CDR3 DNA reads as TGCGCCAGCAGCCAAGACCCGGGGGCGCTGGGCTACACCTTC. Translated, it gives CASSQDPGALGYTF.

CDR3 sequence: CSVRQGSGTEAFF. CDR3 sequence (DNA): TGCAGCGTTAGGCAGGGATCGGGTACTGAAGCTTTCTTT. The chain couples TRBV29-1 to TRBJ1-1; a weak D match, TRBD1 (5 bases). This CDR3 has 13 amino acids. The V and J ends lost 5 bases and 5 bases respectively, with 15 bases between them. Germline CDR1 reads SQVTM; CDR2 reads ANQGSEA.

The chain has TRBV5-1 and TRBJ2-5; D possibly corresponds to TRBD1 (5 bases). CDR3 length: 13 amino acids. V lost 3 bases to trimming and J lost 3 bases, with 9 bases between them. Germline assignment: CDR1 SGHRS and CDR2 YFSETQ. The CDR3 region has the DNA TGCGCCAGCAGCTGGACCAGGGAAGAGACCCAGTACTTC. It encodes CASSWTREETQYF.

This clone was detected a few times. One end of the junction does not line up with germline, which may come from a read error. The chain recombines TRBV30 with TRBJ1-3; tentative D call: TRBD1 (6 bases). Per the germline V gene, CDR1 is GTSNPN and CDR2 is SVGIG (reference sequence). The CDR3 is made up of 10 amino acids. CDR3 residues: CASLTGYPIF. DNA of the CDR3: TGTGCCTCTCTAACAGGGTACCCCATTTTT. Looking up the rest from reference TRBV30 and TRBJ1-3 gives the full variable domain: SQTIHQWPATLVQPVGSPLSLECTVEGTSNPNLYWYRQAAGRGLQLLFYSVGIGQISSEVPQNLSASRPQDRQFILSSKKLLLSDSGFYLCASLTGYPIFGEGSWLTVV.

The V call is TRBV4-1, the J call TRBJ2-5, with D possibly being TRBD1 or TRBD2 (6 bases each). The CDR3 contains 16 residues. The V and J ends lost 3 bases and 5 bases respectively, with 19 bases between them. Germline V gene data show CDR1 as MGHRA and CDR2 as YSYEKL. The CDR3 spells CASSHLGAGEVETQYF. CDR3 in DNA: TGCGCCAGCAGCCACCTGGGGGCAGGGGAGGTCGAGACCCAGTACTTC.

The V call is TRBV27, the J call TRBJ2-1, with D uncertain. V was cut by 3 bases and J by 6 bases, with 9 bases left in between. The CDR3 is 13 amino acids. Germline V gene sequence: CDR1 MNHEY, CDR2 SMNVEV (reference sequence). The DNA of the CDR3 is TGTGCCAGCAGTTTTAAATGGGTCAATGAGCAGTTCTTC. It is translated as CASSFKWVNEQFF.

J is TRBJ2-2 and V is TRBV7-2; D is undetermined. Trimming took off 1 base at V and 4 bases at J, with 10 bases between the two ends. In germline, CDR1 is SGHTA, CDR2 FQGNSA. The CDR3 is 15 amino acids. In nucleotides, the CDR3 is TGTGCCAGCAGCTTAGTAGGGAAAGCCACCGGGGAGCTGTTTTTT. Its protein product is CASSLVGKATGELFF.

This clone showed up just a few times. V gene TRBV5-1 combines with J gene TRBJ2-7; D is perhaps TRBD1 (5 bases). Trimming took 2 bases from V and 3 from J, leaving 12 bases between them. This CDR3 spans 14 amino acids. Germline-derived CDR1 and CDR2 are SGHRS and YFSETQ. CDR3 sequence: CASSFQGWDYEQYF. The CDR3 nucleotides are TGCGCCAGCAGCTTTCAGGGTTGGGACTACGAGCAGTACTTC. Combining the CDR3 with reference TRBV5-1 and TRBJ2-7 gives the whole variable domain KAGVTQTPRYLIKTRGQQVTLSCSPISGHRSVSWYQQTPGQGLQFLFEYFSETQRNKGNFPGRFSGRQFSNSRSEMNVSTLELGDSALYLCASSFQGWDYEQYFGPGTRLTVT.

V gene TRBV27 combines with J gene TRBJ1-4; D unresolved. From germline, CDR1 is MNHEY and CDR2 SMNVEV (reference sequence). CDR3 length: 14 amino acids. V shed 6 bases and J shed 0 bases, with 8 bases lying between them. The CDR3 here is CASRHLSTNEKLFF. CDR3 sequence (DNA): TGTGCCAGCAGGCACCTCTCAACTAATGAAAAACTGTTTTTT.

In this sample, this clone turned up once. This chain connects TRBV7-6 to TRBJ1-6; maybe TRBD1 (6 bases). This CDR3 comprises 14 residues. The V and J ends lost 3 bases and 7 bases respectively, with 10 bases between them. Germline-derived CDR1 and CDR2 are SGHVS and FNYEAQ. CDR3 coding DNA: TGTGCCAGCAGCTTGGGTGGGACAAATTCACCCCTCCACTTT. As protein: CASSLGGTNSPLHF.

The CDR3 spells CASSPTGGTEAFF. CDR3 in DNA: TGTGCCAGCAGTCCGACAGGGGGGACTGAAGCTTTCTTT. V is TRBV6-5 and J is TRBJ1-1, with 9 bases identical to TRBD1. V shed 5 bases, J shed 5 bases, and the junction held 3 bases outside the gene matches. Germline CDR1 and CDR2: MNHEY and SVGAGI. The CDR3 is 13 amino acids.

As regards this clone: Other nucleotide sequences from this sample produce the same CDR3. This chain uses TRBV30 with TRBJ1-1; D is uncertain. Between the trimmed V and J ends, which lost 3 bases and 4 bases, there was a span of 6 bases. This CDR3 is built from 11 residues. CDR1 is GTSNPN and CDR2 is SVGIG in the germline V gene (reference sequence). The CDR3 protein is CAWSLGTEAFF. The CDR3 DNA reads as TGTGCCTGGAGCTTGGGCACTGAAGCTTTCTTT.

CDR3 in amino acids: CASSLSRAGQETQYF. CDR3 coding DNA: TGTGCCAGCAGCTTATCCCGAGCAGGTCAAGAGACCCAGTACTTC. The chain carries TRBV7-3 and TRBJ2-5; the D is unclear. CDR1 is SGHTA and CDR2 is FQGTGA in the germline V gene. The germline V and J ends were trimmed by 2 bases and 2 bases, with 12 bases remaining between them. The CDR3 runs to 15 residues.

This clone was recorded only once. The chain has TRBV4-2 and TRBJ1-1; tentatively, D is TRBD1 (5 bases). Germline V gene sequence: CDR1 LGHNA, CDR2 YNFKEQ. This CDR3 has 14 amino acids. V lost 3 bases and J 4 bases, leaving 12 bases between the germline ends. In nucleotides, the CDR3 is TGTGCCAGCAGCCAGGCCCGGGGGGGCACTGAAGCTTTCTTT. The encoded protein is CASSQARGGTEAFF.

The chain links TRBV9 to TRBJ2-3; 10 nucleotides match TRBD2. The CDR3 consists of 17 residues. Looked up from germline, CDR1 is SGDLS and CDR2 is YYNGEE. Trimming took 4 bases from V and 2 from J; bases not matched to a gene: 10. In DNA, the CDR3 is TGTGCCAGCAGCCGTTCGGGACTAGCGAAATACACAGATACGCAGTATTTT. The encoded protein is CASSRSGLAKYTDTQYF.

The V call is TRBV19, the J call TRBJ2-2; 10 nucleotides align to TRBD1. In germline, CDR1 is LNHDA, CDR2 SQIVND (reference sequence). Trimming at V came to 7 bases and at J to 7 bases, leaving 6 bases not matched to a gene. This CDR3 has 14 amino acids. This chain's CDR3 is CASILTGGGGELFF. CDR3 in DNA: TGTGCCAGTATACTGACAGGGGGCGGCGGGGAGCTGTTTTTT. Based on the CDR3 plus reference TRBV19 and TRBJ2-2, the full variable domain is DGGITQSPKYLFRKEGQNVTLSCEQNLNHDAMYWYRQDPGQGLRLIYYSQIVNDFQKGDIAEGYSVSREKKESFPLTVTSAQKNPTAFYLCASILTGGGGELFFGEGSRLTVL.

This clone occurred a few times. V gene TRBV7-3 combines with J gene TRBJ1-6; a possible D gene is TRBD1 (6 bases). With 2 bases removed from V and 11 bases from J, the gap between germline ends came to 22 bases. The CDR3 sequence is 17 residues long. Germline-derived CDR1 and CDR2 are SGHTA and FQGTGA. CDR3: CASSLQPLGRGDTPLHF. The CDR3, as DNA: TGTGCCAGCAGCTTACAACCCCTCGGGAGGGGGGATACACCCCTCCACTTT.

V usage is TRBV11-2 and J usage is TRBJ1-1, with D unclear. The CDR3 has 13 amino acids. Germline-derived CDR1 and CDR2 are SGHAT and FQNNGV. V lost 1 base and J lost 5, with 8 bases in between. CDR3 DNA sequence: TGTGCCAGCAGCTTAGGAATTGAGACTGAAGCTTTCTTT. It encodes CASSLGIETEAFF.